Shown below are 19 T cell receptor beta chains from a single sample sequenced in a study of T cell repertoires in cytomegalovirus infection. TCRdb reanalysed the reads using MiXCR and keeps one entry per CDR3 protein. This table holds about 300,000 distinct CDR3 sequences, about 8.8% found once. Source material: PBMCs. Every receptor here comes from a human donor in good health (CMV status not recorded). Some clones in this sample may be carry-over from other donors' samples.

At least ten counts were recorded for this clonotype. V and J are TRBV6-1 and TRBJ2-5; D perhaps matches TRBD2 (6 bases). This CDR3 is built from 14 residues. Germline CDR1 is MNHNS and CDR2 is SASEGT. V was shortened by 4 bases and J by 4 bases, with 13 bases between the two germline ends. CDR3 in DNA: TGTGCCAGCAGTGGAGATGAGGGAGGAGAGACCCAGTACTTC. Protein: CASSGDEGGETQYF.

This clonotype occurred many times. The rearrangement joins TRBV6-2 or TRBV6-3 to TRBJ1-5; tentatively, D is TRBD1 (5 bases). Germline V gene lookup returns CDR1 MNHEY and CDR2 SVGEGT. Trimming cost V 5 bases and J 1 base, with 15 bases left between them. This CDR3 comprises 16 residues. The DNA for the CDR3 is TGTGCCAGCAGTCGCCAGGGATCCCTGAGCAATCAGCCCCAGCATTTT. Amino acids: CASSRQGSLSNQPQHF.

The V call is TRBV2, the J call TRBJ2-3; a weak D match, TRBD2 (5 bases). Germline V gene data show CDR1 as SNHLY and CDR2 as FYNNEI. The CDR3 runs to 11 residues. Trimming left V 11 bases short and J 4 bases short, with 10 bases between. CDR3 protein: CASTRADTQYF. CDR3 in DNA: TGTGCCTCGACGAGGGCAGATACGCAGTATTTT.

With regard to this clonotype: A junction end diverges from the germline sequence, so it may reflect a read error. The chain carries TRBV6-6 and TRBJ2-7, with unresolved D. The germline CDR1 and CDR2 sequences are MNHNY and SVGAGI (reference sequence). The CDR3 has 15 residues. CDR3: CASTYSVDGPYEQYF. The CDR3 DNA follows: TGTGCCAGCACTTACTCAGTTGACGGACCCTACGAGCAGTACTTC.

The chain combines TRBV29-1 with TRBJ1-1; 8 bases are a match to TRBD1. Germline V gene data show CDR1 as SQVTM and CDR2 as ANQGSEA. After removal of 5 bases from V and 3 bases from J, the junction contained 5 bases not matched to a gene. The CDR3 totals 13 residues. The CDR3 bases are TGCAGCGTTCAGGGGGCGGGGGACACTGAAGCTTTCTTT. It yields the protein CSVQGAGDTEAFF.

This clonotype was seen at least ten times. The chain links TRBV7-2 to TRBJ1-1; weak D call: TRBD1 (6 bases). The CDR3 has 14 amino acids. V lost 4 bases, J lost 2 bases, and 11 bases lay in between. Germline V gene data show CDR1 as SGHTA and CDR2 as FQGNSA. CDR3 sequence reads: CASSWLDRNTEAFF. In nucleotides, the CDR3 is TGTGCCAGCAGCTGGTTGGACAGAAACACTGAAGCTTTCTTT. Filled out from reference TRBV7-2 and TRBJ1-1, the complete variable domain reads GAGVSQSPSNKVTEKGKDVELRCDPISGHTALYWYRQSLGQGLEFLIYFQGNSAPDKSGLPSDRFSAERTGGSVSTLTIQRTQQEDSAVYLCASSWLDRNTEAFFGQGTRLTVV.

There are a few counts of this clonotype. The V gene is TRBV28, the J gene TRBJ2-1, with 9 nucleotides matching TRBD1. There are 16 residues in the CDR3. Germline trimming cut 6 bases from V and 7 bases from J; bases unmatched to any gene: 13. Germline CDR1 is MDHEN and CDR2 is SYDVKM. CDR3 protein: CASSSPPGQGANEQFF. The DNA of the CDR3 is TGTGCCAGCAGCTCTCCCCCGGGACAGGGCGCAAATGAGCAGTTCTTC.

CDR3 sequence reads: CASSTSGNHAGNTIYF. The CDR3 DNA sequence: TGTGCCAGTAGTACCTCCGGGAACCACGCTGGAAACACCATATATTTT. The chain employs TRBV19 and TRBJ1-3; D remains ambiguous. This CDR3 contains 16 residues. V lost 4 bases and J 2 bases, leaving 15 bases between the germline ends. The V gene's germline CDR1 is LNHDA and CDR2 SQIVND (reference sequence).

In this sample, this clonotype turned up many times. The chain uses TRBV28 and TRBJ1-6; TRBD1 matches 11 bases. V shed 4 bases and J 7 bases; nucleotides not matched to a gene: 3. The CDR3 has 15 amino acids. Per the germline V gene, CDR1 is MDHEN and CDR2 is SYDVKM. CDR3 amino acids: CASSSGTGGNSPLHF. CDR3 bases: TGTGCCAGCAGTTCCGGGACAGGGGGGAATTCACCCCTCCACTTT.

This clonotype has a count of ten or more. The chain links TRBV28 to TRBJ1-1, with unresolved D. CDR3 length: 14 residues. V lost 4 bases and J 4 bases, leaving 13 bases between the germline ends. Per the germline V gene, CDR1 is MDHEN and CDR2 is SYDVKM. The CDR3 region is CASSSGVVSTEAFF. CDR3 DNA sequence: TGTGCCAGCAGTTCCGGGGTCGTGAGCACTGAAGCTTTCTTT.

This clonotype was seen a handful of times. CDR3 amino acids: CSAIFPLGARGNTEAFF. CDR3 sequence (DNA): TGCAGTGCTATATTTCCACTTGGGGCCAGGGGGAACACTGAAGCTTTCTTT. This sequence joins TRBV20-1 and TRBJ1-1, with D perhaps TRBD1 (6 bases). The V and J ends lost 4 bases and 1 base respectively, with 22 bases between them. The CDR3 sequence is 17 residues long. Germline CDR1 reads DFQATT; CDR2 reads SNEGSKA (reference sequence).

At least ten counts were recorded for this clonotype. V usage is TRBV28 and J usage is TRBJ1-1; 8 positions match TRBD1. The CDR3 has 15 amino acids. V trimming: 4 bases; J trimming: 0 bases; junction bases outside the gene matches: 4. Germline CDR1 and CDR2: MDHEN and SYDVKM. The CDR3 DNA reads TGTGCCAGCAGTTCGACAGGGGCCATGAACACTGAAGCTTTCTTT. It codes for CASSSTGAMNTEAFF.

Ten or more counts support this clonotype. The rearrangement joins TRBV11-2 to TRBJ1-4, with D possibly TRBD1 on 5 matching bases. The CDR3 loop spans 13 amino acids. Germline V gene data show CDR1 as SGHAT and CDR2 as FQNNGV. V lost 2 bases, J lost 8 bases, and 9 bases lay in between. The CDR3 is CASSLSTGEKLFF. The CDR3, as DNA: TGTGCCAGCAGCTTAAGTACAGGCGAAAAACTGTTTTTT. Filled out from reference TRBV11-2 and TRBJ1-4, the complete variable domain reads EAGVAQSPRYKIIEKRQSVAFWCNPISGHATLYWYQQILGQGPKLLIQFQNNGVVDDSQLPKDRFSAERLKGVDSTLKIQPAKLEDSAVYLCASSLSTGEKLFFGSGTQLSVL.

This clonotype was detected many times. The CDR3 DNA sequence: TGTGCCAGCAGCCAAAGGGTCGGCGGGGCAGCCCTGGAGACCCAGTACTTC. The encoded protein is CASSQRVGGAALETQYF. V is TRBV4-2 and J is TRBJ2-5; tentative D call: TRBD2 (6 bases). The CDR3 is 17 amino acids. V lost 2 bases and J lost 5, with 21 bases in between. In germline, CDR1 is LGHNA, CDR2 YNFKEQ.

Many counts were recorded for this clonotype. The V and J genes are TRBV7-2 and TRBJ2-1; no definite D call. The CDR3 length is 13 residues. V lost 1 base and J 5 bases, leaving 6 bases between the germline ends. CDR1 is SGHTA, CDR2 FQGNSA, per germline. In DNA, the CDR3 is TGTGCCAGCAGCTTAGGGACCAACAATGAGCAGTTCTTC. Translating it yields CASSLGTNNEQFF. The whole variable domain, remainder taken from reference TRBV7-2 and TRBJ2-1, is GAGVSQSPSNKVTEKGKDVELRCDPISGHTALYWYRQSLGQGLEFLIYFQGNSAPDKSGLPSDRFSAERTGGSVSTLTIQRTQQEDSAVYLCASSLGTNNEQFFGPGTRLTVL.

The table lists this clonotype with a few counts. The rearrangement joins TRBV29-1 to TRBJ1-3, with 9 nucleotides matching TRBD1. The CDR3 spans 14 residues. Germline V gene sequence: CDR1 SQVTM, CDR2 ANQGSEA. J was trimmed by 2 bases and V by 4 bases; bases with no gene match: 3. CDR3 in amino acids: CSVAGTGTGNTIYF. In nucleotides, the CDR3 is TGCAGCGTTGCAGGGACAGGGACTGGAAACACCATATATTTT. Complete variable domain (other parts from reference TRBV29-1 and TRBJ1-3): SAVISQKPSRDICQRGTSLTIQCQVDSQVTMMFWYRQQPGQSLTLIATANQGSEATYESGFVIDKFPISRPNLTFSTLTVSNMSPEDSSIYLCSVAGTGTGNTIYFGEGSWLTVV.

This clonotype was detected ten times or more. The chain is built from TRBV20-1 and TRBJ1-5; TRBD1 might be the D (6 bases). CDR3 length: 16 residues. V was cut by 0 bases and J by 4 bases, with 16 bases left in between. The germline V gene encodes CDR1 DFQATT and CDR2 SNEGSKA (reference sequence). The CDR3 is CSARDSRGAWNQPQHF. CDR3 nucleotides: TGCAGTGCTAGAGATTCTCGGGGGGCTTGGAATCAGCCCCAGCATTTT.

This clonotype turned up a few times. The J gene is TRBJ2-1, the V gene TRBV4-3, with D perhaps TRBD1 (6 bases). The CDR3 runs 14 residues. Germline CDR1 is LGHNA and CDR2 is YSLEER. Trimming shortened V by 0 bases and J by 10 bases, and 13 bases separated the two germline ends. The DNA of the CDR3 is TGCGCCAGCAGCCAAGATAGTACCGGGACAGAGCAGTTCTTC. Its translation is CASSQDSTGTEQFF.

This clonotype was seen more than once but under ten times. The rearrangement uses TRBV29-1 and TRBJ2-3; D unclear. The germline CDR1 and CDR2 sequences are SQVTM and ANQGSEA. There are 12 residues in the CDR3. With 4 bases removed from V and 2 bases from J, the gap between germline ends came to 7 bases. CDR3 amino acids: CSVGTDTDTQYF. CDR3 in DNA: TGCAGCGTTGGGACGGACACAGATACGCAGTATTTT.